This entry describes one TCR beta chain. As yet, its antigen is unknown. This entry belongs to a study of cytomegalovirus exposure and HLA in healthy donors. Study-wide findings and caveats: Highly shared sequence variants in one cluster were likely a sequencing artifact. A later analysis by the authors found several of the most significant clusters apparently linked to common viral pathogens.

The PCR ran on 60 Vbeta and 13 Jbeta primers. Only in-frame clones appear in the TCRdb table, and some are missing; sequencing was by immunoSEQ multiplex PCR. The sample lists about 190,000 clones, roughly three quarters occurring once. Each donor was nominally healthy when sampled (though unrecorded immune exposures were likely). CDR1 SGHRS and CDR2 YFSETQ come from the germline V gene. The CDR3 length is 15 residues. V shed 3 bases, J shed 5 bases, and the junction held 6 bases outside the gene matches. The chain couples TRBV5-1 to TRBJ2-1; 9 bases are a match to TRBD2. Sample: PBMCs. The sequence came from a woman aged 18-35 years in good health and CMV-seronegative. In nucleotides, the CDR3 is TGCGCCAGCAGCTGGTTAGCGGGGGTTAACAATGAGCAGTTCTTC. Encoded protein: CASSWLAGVNNEQFF.